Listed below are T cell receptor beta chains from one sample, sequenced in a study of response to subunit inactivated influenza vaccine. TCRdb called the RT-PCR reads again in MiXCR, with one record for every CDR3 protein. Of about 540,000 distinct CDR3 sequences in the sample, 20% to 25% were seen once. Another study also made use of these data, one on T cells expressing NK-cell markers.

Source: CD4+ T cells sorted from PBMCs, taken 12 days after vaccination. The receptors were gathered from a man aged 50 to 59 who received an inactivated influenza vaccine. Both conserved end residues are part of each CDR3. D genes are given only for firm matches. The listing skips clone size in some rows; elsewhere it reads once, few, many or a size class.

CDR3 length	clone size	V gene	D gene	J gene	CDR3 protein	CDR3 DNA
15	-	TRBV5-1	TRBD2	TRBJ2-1	CASRPAGGSYNEQFF	TGCGCCAGCAGGCCAGCGGGAGGCTCCTACAATGAGCAGTTCTTC
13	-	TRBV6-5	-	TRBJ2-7	CASSNGQYYEQYF	TGTGCCAGCAGTAACGGACAGTACTACGAGCAGTACTTC
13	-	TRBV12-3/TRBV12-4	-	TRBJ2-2	CASSLEADRELFF	TGTGCCAGCAGTTTAGAGGCCGACAGGGAGCTGTTTTTT
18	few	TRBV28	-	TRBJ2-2	CASSSHGTPEGYTGELFF	TGTGCCAGCAGTTCTCACGGGACGCCTGAAGGTTACACCGGGGAGCTGTTTTTT
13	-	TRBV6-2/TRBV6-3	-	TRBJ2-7	CASSYPPLGEQYF	TGTGCCAGCAGTTACCCTCCTCTAGGCGAGCAGTACTTC
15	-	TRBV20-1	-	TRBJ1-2	CSAASFRGGFYGYTF	TGCAGTGCTGCATCATTCCGGGGGGGCTTCTATGGCTACACCTTC
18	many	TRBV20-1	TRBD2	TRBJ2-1	CSPISLAGGLTTYNEQFF	TGCAGTCCCATCTCACTAGCGGGGGGCCTCACGACCTACAATGAGCAGTTCTTC
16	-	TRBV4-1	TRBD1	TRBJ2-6	CASSPGQITGANVLTF	TGCGCCAGCAGCCCGGGACAGATTACTGGGGCCAACGTCCTGACTTTC
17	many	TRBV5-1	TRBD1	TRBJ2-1	CASSLGSGGQGGDEQFF	TGCGCCAGCAGCTTGGGCTCCGGTGGACAGGGGGGGGATGAGCAGTTCTTC
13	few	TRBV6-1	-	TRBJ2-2	CASQDSNTGELFF	TGTGCCAGTCAGGACTCAAACACCGGGGAGCTGTTTTTT
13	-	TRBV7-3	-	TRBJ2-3	CASSGVLTDTQYF	TGTGCCAGCAGCGGGGTTCTCACAGATACGCAGTATTTT
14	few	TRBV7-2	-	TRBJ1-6	CASSPRGDNSPLHF	TGTGCCAGCAGTCCTCGGGGGGATAATTCACCCCTCCACTTT
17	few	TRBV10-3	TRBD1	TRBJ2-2	CAISESVGTGITGELFF	TGTGCCATCAGTGAGTCAGTTGGGACAGGGATCACCGGGGAGCTGTTTTTT
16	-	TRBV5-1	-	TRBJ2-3	CASSILSGGGTDTQYF	TGCGCCAGCAGCATCCTTAGCGGAGGCGGCACAGATACGCAGTATTTT
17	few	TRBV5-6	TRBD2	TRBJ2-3	CASSSTGLAGALDTQYF	TGTGCCAGCAGCTCCACAGGACTAGCGGGAGCTCTAGATACGCAGTATTTT
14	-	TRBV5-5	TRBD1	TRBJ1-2	CASSSRTGHYGYTF	TGTGCCAGCAGCTCGAGGACAGGGCACTATGGCTACACCTTC
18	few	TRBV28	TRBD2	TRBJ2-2	CASSLLRLAATNTGELFF	TGTGCCAGCAGTTTACTCCGACTAGCGGCCACGAACACCGGGGAGCTGTTTTTT
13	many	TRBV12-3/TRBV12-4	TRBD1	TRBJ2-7	CASRPGQAYEQYF	TGTGCCAGCAGGCCCGGACAGGCCTACGAGCAGTACTTC
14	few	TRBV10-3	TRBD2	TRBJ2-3	CAIRTSGVTDTQYF	TGTGCCATCAGGACTAGCGGGGTAACAGATACGCAGTATTTT
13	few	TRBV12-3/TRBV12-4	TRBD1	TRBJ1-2	CASTPQGLKGYTF	TGTGCCAGCACCCCACAGGGGCTGAAGGGCTACACCTTC
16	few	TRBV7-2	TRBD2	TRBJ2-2	CASSLFTSGVAGELFF	TGTGCCAGCAGCTTATTTACTAGCGGGGTCGCCGGGGAGCTGTTTTTT
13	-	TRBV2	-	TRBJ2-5	CASSDRAQETQYF	TGTGCCAGCAGTGACAGGGCCCAAGAGACCCAGTACTTC
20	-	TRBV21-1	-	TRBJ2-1	CASSKEGGLAGASSYNEQFF	TGTGCCAGCAGCAAAGAAGGAGGACTAGCGGGGGCGAGCTCCTACAATGAGCAGTTCTTC
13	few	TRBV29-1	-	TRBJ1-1	CSVEYSRSTEAFF	TGCAGCGTTGAATATTCCCGGAGCACTGAAGCTTTCTTT
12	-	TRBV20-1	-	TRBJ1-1	CSARDLGYEAFF	TGCAGTGCTAGAGATCTTGGATATGAAGCTTTCTTT
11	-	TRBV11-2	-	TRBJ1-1	CASSPLPGAFF	TGTGCCAGCAGCCCTCTCCCGGGGGCTTTCTTT
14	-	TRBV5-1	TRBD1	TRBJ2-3	CATSGQGAGDTQYF	TGCGCCACCAGCGGACAGGGGGCTGGAGATACGCAGTATTTT
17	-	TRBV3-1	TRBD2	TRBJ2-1	CASSQVRSGGTYNEQFF	TGTGCCAGCAGCCAAGTCCGTTCCGGGGGGACCTACAATGAGCAGTTCTTC
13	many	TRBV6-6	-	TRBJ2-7	CASSQRGAYEQYF	TGTGCCAGCAGTCAAAGGGGGGCCTACGAGCAGTACTTC
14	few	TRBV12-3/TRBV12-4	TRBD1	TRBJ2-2	CASRATQGTGELFF	TGTGCCAGCAGGGCCACACAGGGGACCGGGGAGCTGTTTTTT
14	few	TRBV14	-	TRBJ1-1	CASSQVGSYDRAFF	TGTGCCAGCAGCCAAGTCGGGTCCTACGATAGGGCTTTCTTT
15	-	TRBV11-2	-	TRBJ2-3	CASSLAPVGPDTQYF	TGTGCCAGCAGCTTAGCCCCCGTGGGGCCAGATACGCAGTATTTT
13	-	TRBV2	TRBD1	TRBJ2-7	CASSGGQGHEQYF	TGTGCCAGCAGCGGGGGACAGGGCCACGAGCAGTACTTC